The 23 T cell receptor beta chains below all came from one sample that was sequenced in a study of blood T cells in healthy people across ages. Through a sample-barcoded 5' primer and a J-beta primer mix, a second PCR was run for about 6 to 11 cycles. TCRdb re-analysed the 5' RACE reads in MiXCR, keeping a single row per CDR3 protein. The table shows fewer than 1 million distinct CDR3 sequences, with approximately 48% occurring only once. Sequencing was done on a sample of blood. The source of these receptors is a man in his sixties in good health.

This chain joins TRBV7-9 and TRBJ1-4, with 9 positions matching TRBD1. Per the germline V gene, CDR1 is SEHNR and CDR2 is FQNEAQ (reference sequence). J was trimmed by 7 bases and V by 4 bases; bases with no gene match: 4. The CDR3 has 14 residues. CDR3 region: CASSYGTGREKLFF. In DNA, the CDR3 is TGTGCCAGCAGCTATGGGACAGGGCGTGAAAAACTGTTTTTT.

The J gene is TRBJ2-5, the V gene TRBV4-1; possibly TRBD2 for D (6 bases). The CDR3 is 15 residues long. The V gene lost 0 bases and the J gene lost 5 bases, with 13 bases spanning the gap. CDR1 and CDR2 from the germline V gene are MGHRA and YSYEKL. The CDR3 spells CASSQDLGGSETQYF. Written as DNA, the CDR3 is TGCGCCAGCAGCCAAGATCTGGGAGGCTCGGAGACCCAGTACTTC.

J is TRBJ2-1 and V is TRBV28, with 7 bases that match TRBD1. V lost 4 bases, J lost 0 bases, and 9 bases stayed unmatched. The CDR3 is 17 amino acids. The germline V gene encodes CDR1 MDHEN and CDR2 SYDVKM. CDR3 in amino acids: CASSSVQGISSYNEQFF. The CDR3 DNA follows: TGTGCCAGCAGTTCAGTACAGGGGATTAGCTCCTACAATGAGCAGTTCTTC.

This clonotype came up a few times. The DNA of the CDR3 is TGTGCCACCAGCAGAACTCGGATGGGCGGGCCACAATACGAGCAGTACTTC. Translation: CATSRTRMGGPQYEQYF. The gene calls are TRBV15 and TRBJ2-7, with a possible D match to TRBD2 (5 bases). The length of the CDR3 is 17 residues. The germline V gene encodes CDR1 LNHNV and CDR2 YYDKDF (reference sequence). Trimming removed 2 bases from V and 4 bases from J, with 21 bases in between.

The rearrangement joins TRBV9 to TRBJ2-5; perhaps D is TRBD1 or TRBD2 (5 bases each). This CDR3 contains 17 residues. The V and J ends lost 4 bases and 0 bases respectively, with 19 bases between them. Germline V lookup: CDR1 SGDLS, CDR2 YYNGEE. For the CDR3, the DNA is TGTGCCAGCAGCCCCTATGGGGGAGAGGGGTACCAAGAGACCCAGTACTTC. Its translation: CASSPYGGEGYQETQYF.

This chain joins TRBV30 and TRBJ2-1; D uncertain. Germline assignment: CDR1 GTSNPN and CDR2 SVGIG (reference sequence). The CDR3 runs 13 residues. V lost 1 base, J lost 9 bases, and 13 bases lay in between. The CDR3 nucleotides are TGTGCCTGGAGTGGGATAGGGCGGAGTGAGCAGTTCTTC. It yields the protein CAWSGIGRSEQFF.

This clonotype was seen more than once but under ten times. This chain links TRBV5-1 with TRBJ2-7; either TRBD1 or TRBD2 may supply D (5 bases each). CDR3 length: 13 amino acids. V was clipped by 0 bases and J by 5 bases, with 9 bases between them. CDR1 is SGHRS, CDR2 YFSETQ, per germline. CDR3 DNA sequence: TGCGCCAGCAGCTTGGGCAGGGACCACGAGCAGTACTTC. Translating gives CASSLGRDHEQYF. The full variable domain, completed using reference TRBV5-1 and TRBJ2-7, is KAGVTQTPRYLIKTRGQQVTLSCSPISGHRSVSWYQQTPGQGLQFLFEYFSETQRNKGNFPGRFSGRQFSNSRSEMNVSTLELGDSALYLCASSLGRDHEQYFGPGTRLTVT.

This clonotype has more than one count but fewer than ten. The chain has TRBV20-1 and TRBJ2-7, with a weak D call TRBD2 (5 bases). The V gene's germline CDR1 is DFQATT and CDR2 SNEGSKA (reference sequence). There are 13 residues in the CDR3. Deletions cut 2 bases from V and 0 bases from J, with 8 bases between. CDR3 loop: CSARSGYSYEQYF. The CDR3 DNA reads as TGCAGTGCTAGAAGCGGATACTCCTACGAGCAGTACTTC.

Details on this clonotype: A much larger clone lies one base from this, so it may be a read error. This chain connects TRBV9 to TRBJ2-3; D remains ambiguous. The length of the CDR3 is 15 residues. Per germline, CDR1 SGDLS and CDR2 YYNGEE. V lost 4 bases and J 3 bases, leaving 15 bases between the germline ends. CDR3 residues: CASSLNLGMTDTQYF. The CDR3 coding sequence is TGTGCCAGCAGCTTAAACCTGGGAATGACAGATACGCAGTATTTT. The whole variable domain, remainder taken from reference TRBV9 and TRBJ2-3, is DSGVTQTPKHLITATGQRVTLRCSPRSGDLSVYWYQQSLDQGLQFLIQYYNGEERAKGNILERFSAQQFPDLHSELNLSSLELGDSALYFCASSLNLGMTDTQYFGPGTRLTVL.

This clonotype came up a few times. This chain connects TRBV27 to TRBJ2-7; 7 bases are a match to TRBD1. From germline, CDR1 is MNHEY and CDR2 SMNVEV (reference sequence). This CDR3 has 14 amino acids. V was pared by 0 bases and J by 4 bases, with 3 bases of the junction left unmatched. CDR3 protein: CASSLSPGQYEQYF. The CDR3, as DNA: TGTGCCAGCAGTTTATCACCGGGACAGTACGAGCAGTACTTC.

Worth noting for this clonotype: A read error may account for a junction end that differs from germline. The rearrangement uses TRBV10-3 and TRBJ2-5; D is perhaps TRBD1 (5 bases). CDR3 size: 12 residues. The germline V gene has CDR1 ENHRY and CDR2 SYGVKD. CDR3: CATADTQGTQYF. CDR3 in DNA: TGTGCCACCGCGGACACGCAAGGGACCCAGTACTTC.

The V call is TRBV27, the J call TRBJ2-5; 8 bases are a match to TRBD1. Germline V gene sequence: CDR1 MNHEY, CDR2 SMNVEV (reference sequence). The CDR3 extends over 13 amino acids. V lost 5 bases to trimming and J lost 11 bases; unmatched junction nucleotides: 10. In DNA, the CDR3 is TGTGCCAGCAGTGTTTCGGACAGGGTTGAGCAGTACTTC. Residues: CASSVSDRVEQYF.

V gene TRBV28 combines with J gene TRBJ2-7, with D maybe TRBD2 (6 bases). The CDR3 is 13 amino acids. Germline V gene sequence: CDR1 MDHEN, CDR2 SYDVKM. V shed 1 base and J shed 5 bases, with 9 bases lying between them. The CDR3 loop reads CASSLLGGDEQYF. The CDR3 DNA is TGTGCCAGCAGTTTATTGGGGGGTGACGAGCAGTACTTC.

The chain is built from TRBV15 and TRBJ1-1, with unresolved D. Trimming took off 1 base at V and 2 bases at J, with 8 bases between the two ends. The CDR3 extends over 14 amino acids. Per the germline V gene, CDR1 is LNHNV and CDR2 is YYDKDF (reference sequence). CDR3 coding DNA: TGTGCCACCAGCAGAGTTGGGGATAACACTGAAGCTTTCTTT. Its protein product is CATSRVGDNTEAFF.

This clonotype was found a few times. The chain uses TRBV7-2 and TRBJ1-6, with a tentative D call TRBD1 (5 bases). Trimming removed 1 base from V and 6 bases from J, with 10 bases in between. Looked up from germline, CDR1 is SGHTA and CDR2 is FQGNSA. The CDR3 consists of 15 residues. DNA for the CDR3: TGTGCCAGCAGCTTAGGACAGATTATTAATTCACCCCTCCACTTT. It specifies CASSLGQIINSPLHF.

The chain couples TRBV4-3 to TRBJ1-6; D not certain. The V end was cut by 1 base, the J end by 5 bases, with 9 bases between. The CDR3 contains 15 residues. CDR1 and CDR2 from the germline V gene are LGHNA and YSLEER. This CDR3 is CASSQGEDNNSPLHF. The CDR3 DNA sequence: TGCGCCAGCAGCCAAGGGGAAGATAATAATTCACCCCTCCACTTT.

The J gene is TRBJ2-1, the V gene TRBV6-2 or TRBV6-3; tentatively, D is TRBD1 or TRBD2 (6 bases each). Matching the DNA end better, TRBJ2-7 makes the J call doubtful. From germline, CDR1 is MNHEY and CDR2 SVGEGT. The CDR3 sequence is 14 residues long. The chain's CDR3 is CATGGSSSYNEQYF. The CDR3 region has the DNA TGTGCGACCGGGGGCTCCAGCTCCTACAATGAGCAGTACTTC.

This clonotype occurred a few times. The chain couples TRBV29-1 to TRBJ2-3, with 15 bases matching TRBD2. The V gene end was trimmed by 6 bases and the J gene end by 0 bases; junction bases not matched to a gene: 4. The V gene's germline CDR1 is SQVTM and CDR2 ANQGSEA. The CDR3 sequence is 16 residues long. CDR3 in amino acids: CSVAGTSGGSTDTQYF. In DNA, the CDR3 is TGCAGCGTGGCCGGGACTAGCGGGGGGAGCACAGATACGCAGTATTTT.

The V call is TRBV18, the J call TRBJ2-3; D may be TRBD1 (5 bases). This CDR3 has 13 residues. Germline CDR1 is KGHSH and CDR2 is LQKENI. Trimming shortened V by 4 bases and J by 5 bases, and 10 bases separated the two germline ends. The CDR3 protein is CASSRNRQDTQYF. The CDR3 DNA is TGTGCCAGCTCACGAAACAGGCAAGATACGCAGTATTTT.

This clonotype was recorded a few times. The genes are TRBV6-1 and TRBJ1-2; perhaps TRBD1 as D (5 bases). V dropped 1 base and J dropped 3 bases, with 9 bases sitting between them. CDR3 size: 14 residues. CDR1 MNHNS and CDR2 SASEGT come from the germline V gene. The CDR3 region has the DNA TGTGCCAGCAGTGAAGACGGCAGGGACTATGGCTACACCTTC. Protein product: CASSEDGRDYGYTF.

This clonotype came up a few times. The J gene is TRBJ1-2, the V gene TRBV7-2; D might be TRBD1 (6 bases). The CDR3 has 17 amino acids. V lost 2 bases, J lost 1 base, and 17 bases lay in between. Per germline, CDR1 SGHTA and CDR2 FQGNSA. CDR3 region: CASSLITDRHGNYGYTF. Written as DNA, the CDR3 is TGTGCCAGCAGCTTAATCACCGACAGGCATGGTAACTATGGCTACACCTTC.

Remarks on this clonotype: The junction differs from germline at one of its ends, possibly a read error. V and J are TRBV7-2 and TRBJ1-2; 9 nucleotides line up with TRBD1. The CDR3 covers 16 residues. The V gene's germline CDR1 is SGHTA and CDR2 FQGNSA. The DNA for the CDR3 is TGTGCCAGCAGCTTGTACCGGGACAGGGTAGTCTCTGGCTGCACCTTC. Protein product: CASSLYRDRVVSGCTF.

The CDR3 region has the DNA TGCAGCGTCCTCCTGGGGGGAGGGCAGCCCCAGCATTTT. Amino acids: CSVLLGGGQPQHF. The V and J genes are TRBV29-1 and TRBJ1-5, with D perhaps TRBD1 (5 bases). The V gene lost 6 bases and the J gene lost 7 bases, with 16 bases spanning the gap. The CDR3 length is 13 residues. The germline V gene has CDR1 SQVTM and CDR2 ANQGSEA.